The 20 T cell receptor beta chains below come from one sample, sequenced in a study of cytomegalovirus exposure and HLA in healthy donors (dated by TCRdb to about 2017). The library was made by the immunoSEQ multiplex PCR assay. The multiplex PCR relied on a mix of 60 forward primers for TCR Vbeta segments and 13 reverse primers for TCR Jbeta segments. What TCRdb holds here is the immuneACCESS table cut down to in-frame rearrangements. Part of the clones is not present; checked against another copy, under half of the missing clones reflect an unresolved V gene, and the others are unexplained. This sample has under 150,000 clones in its table, and approximately 67% of those were observed once. The ten largest make up about 7.7% of the sample. Sequencing was carried out using PBMCs. Receptors originate from a man aged 18 to 29 in good health and CMV-seropositive.

The gene calls are TRBV11-3 and TRBJ1-1; D ambiguous. The CDR3 runs 11 residues. The ends were cut back, 6 bases at V and 7 bases at J, with 9 bases in the middle. The V gene's germline CDR1 is SGHNT and CDR2 YENEEA. This CDR3 is CASSLKREAFF. The CDR3 bases are TGTGCCAGCAGTCTGAAGCGTGAAGCTTTCTTT. The whole variable domain, filled in from reference TRBV11-3 and TRBJ1-1, reads EAGVVQSPRYKIIEKKQPVAFWCNPISGHNTLYWYLQNLGQGPELLIRYENEEAVDDSQLPKDRFSAERLKGVDSTLKIQPAELGDSAVYLCASSLKREAFFGQGTRLTVV.

J is TRBJ1-2 and V is TRBV2, with D hard to call. V lost 1 base and J 5 bases, leaving 8 bases between the germline ends. CDR3 length equals 13 residues. Germline-derived CDR1 and CDR2 are SNHLY and FYNNEI. The CDR3, as DNA: TGTGCCAGCAGTGAAGGGGCCTTATATGGCTACACCTTC. It codes for CASSEGALYGYTF.

Judged by abundance, this clone is medium-sized. This sequence joins TRBV6-4 and TRBJ2-3; D is uncertain. There are 13 residues in the CDR3. Germline V lookup: CDR1 MRHNA, CDR2 SNTAGT. The V and J ends lost 2 bases and 2 bases respectively, with 5 bases between them. DNA for the CDR3: TGTGCCAGCAGTGACAGAGTCACAGATACGCAGTATTTT. This sequence encodes CASSDRVTDTQYF.

This clone came up a few times. The chain combines TRBV7-8 with TRBJ2-7, with D possibly being TRBD1 (6 bases). The CDR3 extends over 13 amino acids. CDR1 and CDR2 from the germline V gene are SGHVS and FQNEAQ. Trimming stripped 4 bases from V and 7 bases from J, with 14 bases between. The CDR3 loop reads CASSSNRDREQYV. In nucleotides, the CDR3 is TGTGCCAGCAGCTCGAACAGGGATCGTGAGCAGTACGTC.

This clone occurred a few times. The chain carries TRBV4-1 and TRBJ2-2; D unresolved. The V gene's germline CDR1 is MGHRA and CDR2 YSYEKL. Trimming left V 0 bases short and J 9 bases short, with 17 bases between. This CDR3 is 16 amino acids long. The CDR3 DNA reads TGCGCCAGCAGCCAAGATTTTGGTAGCCCAGAAAGGGAGCTGTTTTTT. Protein sequence: CASSQDFGSPERELFF.

The genes are TRBV29-1 and TRBJ2-1, with 10 bases matching TRBD2. This CDR3 is 15 amino acids long. V shed 8 bases, J shed 1 base, and the junction held 8 bases outside the gene matches. CDR1 and CDR2 from the germline V gene are SQVTM and ANQGSEA. CDR3 region: CSSGIAGGSYNEQFF. The CDR3 region has the DNA TGCAGCTCTGGAATAGCGGGGGGTTCCTACAATGAGCAGTTCTTC.

The chain employs TRBV29-1 and TRBJ1-2, with TRBD1 matching 7 bases. The germline V gene has CDR1 SQVTM and CDR2 ANQGSEA. This CDR3 region has 12 residues. The trim removed 3 bases at V and 7 bases at J, leaving 5 bases unmatched. Written as DNA, the CDR3 is TGCAGCGTTGAGAGGGGGCGAGGTGGCTACACCTTC. Protein sequence: CSVERGRGGYTF.

The V call is TRBV7-6, the J call TRBJ1-2, with D uncertain. Looked up from germline, CDR1 is SGHVS and CDR2 is FNYEAQ. The germline V and J ends were trimmed by 6 bases and 4 bases, with 12 bases remaining between them. The CDR3 is 13 residues long. This CDR3 reads CASSRGTSYGYTF. As DNA, the CDR3 is TGTGCCAGCAGTAGAGGAACCTCCTATGGCTACACCTTC.

The gene calls are TRBV5-4 and TRBJ1-1, with 8 bases matching TRBD1. CDR3 length: 14 residues. V shed 5 bases, J shed 1 base, and the junction held 4 bases outside the gene matches. Per the germline V gene, CDR1 is SGHNT and CDR2 is YYREEE (reference sequence). The CDR3 DNA reads as TGTGCCAGCAGGACAGGGGCGCCGAACACTGAAGCTTTCTTT. Amino acid sequence: CASRTGAPNTEAFF.

This chain uses TRBV2 with TRBJ2-5; 9 bases are a match to TRBD2. This CDR3 has 13 residues. V trimming: 8 bases; J trimming: 3 bases; junction bases outside the gene matches: 4. Germline assignment: CDR1 SNHLY and CDR2 FYNNEI. The CDR3 region is CASGGTSKETQYF. The DNA for the CDR3 is TGTGCCAGCGGGGGGACTAGCAAAGAGACCCAGTACTTC.

This clone was observed a handful of times. The chain links TRBV19 to TRBJ1-5; D remains ambiguous. Trimming stripped 3 bases from V and 5 bases from J, with 8 bases between. The CDR3 extends over 13 amino acids. Germline lookup yields CDR1 LNHDA and CDR2 SQIVND (reference sequence). CDR3 bases: TGTGCCAGTAGTATCGGGTCCTATCAGCCCCAGCATTTT. This gives the protein CASSIGSYQPQHF.

Regarding this clone: One junction end disagrees with the germline gene, perhaps due to a read error. V and J are TRBV7-9 and TRBJ1-2, with TRBD1 matching 7 bases. From germline, CDR1 is SEHNR and CDR2 FQNEAQ (reference sequence). The CDR3 is 12 residues long. The CDR3, as DNA: TGTTCCAGCAGCTACGGGACAGATGGCTACACCTTC. Amino acid sequence: CSSSYGTDGYTF.

V and J are TRBV4-2 and TRBJ1-5; weak D call: TRBD1 (6 bases). Looked up from germline, CDR1 is LGHNA and CDR2 is YNFKEQ. Trimming removed 1 base from V and 0 bases from J, with 10 bases in between. The CDR3 consists of 16 residues. The CDR3 spells CASSQAGQYSNQPQHF. In DNA form, the CDR3 reads TGTGCCAGCAGCCAAGCCGGACAGTATAGCAATCAGCCCCAGCATTTT.

The chain carries TRBV29-1 and TRBJ1-2, with D possibly being TRBD1 (6 bases). Germline values: CDR1 SQVTM, CDR2 ANQGSEA. The V end lost 2 bases, the J end lost 7 bases, and 11 bases lay between the germline ends. CDR3 length: 12 amino acids. In DNA, the CDR3 is TGCAGCGTTGAACAGGGGTTGGGTGGCTACACCTTC. Its translation is CSVEQGLGGYTF. The whole variable domain, remainder taken from reference TRBV29-1 and TRBJ1-2, is SAVISQKPSRDICQRGTSLTIQCQVDSQVTMMFWYRQQPGQSLTLIATANQGSEATYESGFVIDKFPISRPNLTFSTLTVSNMSPEDSSIYLCSVEQGLGGYTFGSGTRLTVV.

The chain recombines TRBV19 with TRBJ1-1, with D maybe TRBD1 (5 bases). Germline V gene sequence: CDR1 LNHDA, CDR2 SQIVND (reference sequence). This CDR3 contains 14 residues. V lost 5 bases and J 3 bases, leaving 13 bases between the germline ends. The CDR3: CASSLRGRHTEAFF. The DNA for the CDR3 is TGTGCCAGTAGTCTCCGGGGGAGGCACACTGAAGCTTTCTTT.

V gene TRBV5-5 combines with J gene TRBJ1-1, with 9 bases identical to TRBD1. The CDR3 consists of 16 residues. Germline V gene data show CDR1 as SGHKS and CDR2 as YYEKEE (reference sequence). The trim removed 4 bases at V and 5 bases at J, leaving 12 bases unmatched. CDR3 sequence reads: CASSLQGARVWTEAFF. CDR3 sequence (DNA): TGTGCCAGCAGCCTACAGGGGGCGCGGGTATGGACTGAAGCTTTCTTT.

CDR3 sequence (DNA): TGTGCCAGCCGAGCCGGGACAGCCTCCTACGAGCAGTACTTC. It yields the protein CASRAGTASYEQYF. The chain couples TRBV7-9 to TRBJ2-7; 7 positions agree with TRBD1. Losses at the gene ends were 8 bases for V and 0 bases for J; bases not matched to a gene: 7. Germline CDR1 is SEHNR and CDR2 is FQNEAQ (reference sequence). CDR3 length: 14 amino acids.

The chain couples TRBV29-1 to TRBJ2-5, with a weak D call TRBD1 (5 bases). Trimming stripped 7 bases from V and 4 bases from J, with 10 bases between. Germline CDR1 reads SQVTM; CDR2 reads ANQGSEA. The CDR3 loop spans 11 amino acids. CDR3 sequence (DNA): TGCAGCGCAGCAGGGCTAGAGACCCAGTACTTC. Translated, it gives CSAAGLETQYF.

V gene TRBV5-1 combines with J gene TRBJ2-2; maybe TRBD1 (7 bases). V gave up 3 bases and J gave up 6 bases, with 24 bases separating them. Germline CDR1 and CDR2: SGHRS and YFSETQ. The CDR3 length is 18 residues. The CDR3 DNA follows: TGCGCCAGCAGCTGGCCGACAGGGAGGAACATGGAGGCCGGGGAGCTGTTTTTT. Translated, it gives CASSWPTGRNMEAGELFF.

The chain joins TRBV7-8 to TRBJ1-6, with D hard to call. This CDR3 has 16 amino acids. Germline loops: CDR1 SGHVS, CDR2 FQNEAQ. Trimming removed 5 bases from V and 7 bases from J, with 18 bases in between. CDR3 nucleotide sequence: TGTGCCAGCAGCCCCCCATATTTCACGGGGAATTCACCCCTCCACTTT. It is translated as CASSPPYFTGNSPLHF.